Listed below are T cell receptor beta chains from one sample, sequenced in a study of blood T cell repertoires in COVID-19. TCRdb keeps only in-frame clones here, not all; method: immunoSEQ multiplex PCR. The data hold a few hundred thousand clones, with around 84% observed a single time. Specimen: peripheral blood. The receptor set was obtained from a woman younger than 30 with acute or convalescent COVID-19. The CDR3 runs from the conserved cysteine through the conserved F or W. A D gene is named only where the DNA matches it firmly. Clone size, where shown, is once, few, many, or a class for clones that have expanded.

-	TRBV18	-	TRBJ2-4	CASSPSITRQNIQYF	TGTGCCAGCTCACCATCCATTACTAGGCAAAACATTCAGTACTTC
-	TRBV19	-	TRBJ2-7	CASSIARKTYEQYF	TGTGCCAGTAGTATCGCCAGAAAGACCTACGAGCAGTACTTC
TRBD2	TRBV9	-	TRBJ2-5	CASSVVGGETQYF	TGTGCCAGCAGCGTAGTGGGAGGGGAGACCCAGTACTTC
TRBD1	TRBV5-1	-	TRBJ1-1	CASSFRGQGTEAFF	TGCGCCAGCAGTTTCAGGGGACAGGGAACCGAAGCTTTCTTT
-	TRBV9	-	TRBJ2-5	CASSVSPAGAKETQYF	TGTGCCAGCAGCGTATCTCCGGCGGGGGCTAAAGAGACCCAGTACTTC
TRBD1	TRBV7-9	-	TRBJ1-2	CASSDGTGLRGYTF	TGTGCCAGCAGCGACGGGACAGGGCTGCGGGGCTACACCTTC
TRBD1	TRBV7-6	-	TRBJ1-3	CASSAGQSSGNTIYF	TGTGCCAGCAGCGCGGGACAGTCCTCTGGAAACACCATATATTTT
-	TRBV21-1	-	TRBJ2-7	CSPGQGYEQYF	TGTTCACCGGGACAGGGGTACGAGCAGTACTTC
-	TRBV2	-	TRBJ1-4	CASSEPKGSTNEKLFF	TGTGCCAGCAGTGAGCCGAAGGGGTCAACTAATGAAAAACTGTTTTTT
-	TRBV5-1	-	TRBJ1-2	CASSYRGRNGYTF	TGCGCCAGCAGCTACCGCGGAAGGAATGGCTACACCTTC
-	TRBV20-1	once	TRBJ1-6	CSASRGSNSPLHF	TGCAGTGCTAGTAGGGGCTCTAATTCACCCCTCCACTTT
TRBD1	TRBV5-1	-	TRBJ1-2	CASSLGESRGLGYTF	TGCGCCAGCAGCCTGGGGGAGTCCAGGGGGCTCGGCTACACCTTC
-	TRBV6-1	-	TRBJ1-6	CASSEWESSYNSPLHF	TGTGCCAGCAGTGAATGGGAGAGCTCCTATAATTCACCCCTCCACTTT
-	TRBV15	-	TRBJ2-5	CATSRDMREQETQYF	TGTGCCACCAGCAGAGATATGAGGGAACAAGAGACCCAGTACTTC
TRBD1	TRBV27	-	TRBJ2-7	CASSPGTGEWVLYEQYF	TGTGCCAGCAGTCCTGGGACAGGGGAATGGGTTCTCTACGAGCAGTACTTC
TRBD1	TRBV5-5	few	TRBJ1-5	CASSSTGTEGKPQHF	TGTGCCAGCAGCAGTACAGGGACAGAGGGTAAGCCCCAGCATTTT
-	TRBV19	few	TRBJ1-1	CASSIDLGRQQEAFF	TGTGCCAGTAGTATAGACCTCGGCCGGCAACAGGAAGCTTTCTTT
TRBD1	TRBV3-1/TRBV3-2	-	TRBJ1-1	CASSYGTVNTEAFF	TGTGCCAGCAGTTATGGGACAGTTAACACTGAAGCTTTCTTT
-	TRBV6-5	-	TRBJ1-2	CATIFWRTVGYTF	TGTGCCACCATATTTTGGAGGACGGTTGGCTACACCTTC
TRBD1	TRBV5-1	-	TRBJ2-2	CASSLHRGNTGELFF	TGCGCCAGCAGCTTGCACAGGGGAAACACCGGGGAGCTGTTTTTT
TRBD2	TRBV10-2	once	TRBJ2-5	CASGPGGVQETQYF	TGCGCCAGCGGCCCCGGGGGGGTTCAGGAGACCCAGTACTTC
-	TRBV2	-	TRBJ1-5	CASSDRGAFGNQPQHF	TGTGCCAGCAGTGACCGGGGGGCCTTTGGCAATCAGCCCCAGCATTTT
-	TRBV6-4	-	TRBJ1-6	CASRLETGISPLHF	TGTGCCAGCAGGCTGGAAACAGGGATTTCACCCCTCCACTTT